These 16 T cell receptor beta chains were sequenced from one sample in a study of PD-1 blockade in classical Hodgkin lymphoma. Libraries were prepared by immunoSEQ multiplex PCR; TCRdb keeps only in-frame clonotypes and omits some of them. The sample holds 7,300 or so clones, roughly 80% seen once. There was relapse after autologous stem cell transplantation in every patient, and there was variation in brentuximab vedotin exposure. The sequencing here drew on peripheral blood mononuclear cells (PBMCs), taken at baseline. The receptors derive from a human donor with classical Hodgkin lymphoma.

The chain has TRBV5-1 and TRBJ2-3; the match to TRBD2 covers 8 bases. Germline V gene lookup returns CDR1 SGHRS and CDR2 YFSETQ. CDR3 length: 14 residues. The junction had 8 bases not matched to a gene; V was cut back by 7 bases and J by 4 bases. CDR3 region: CASWAGGAPDTQYF. CDR3 nucleotide sequence: TGCGCCAGCTGGGCGGGGGGCGCCCCAGATACGCAGTATTTT.

The CDR3 here is CAWSARGWGGGGYTF. Here the CDR3 DNA reads TGTGCCTGGAGTGCCCGTGGCTGGGGTGGGGGAGGCTACACCTTC. The chain uses TRBV30 and TRBJ1-2, with D perhaps matching TRBD1 (5 bases). V was clipped by 1 base and J by 8 bases, with 20 bases between them. The germline CDR1 and CDR2 sequences are GTSNPN and SVGIG (reference sequence). This CDR3 is 15 amino acids long.

The gene calls are TRBV29-1 and TRBJ1-1; D is possibly TRBD1 (5 bases). Trimming took off 1 base at V and 5 bases at J, with 14 bases between the two ends. CDR3 length: 14 residues. CDR1 and CDR2 from the germline V gene are SQVTM and ANQGSEA. The CDR3 DNA reads as TGCAGCGTTGAAGGGGGACCGGGGGTTACTGAAGCTTTCTTT. It codes for CSVEGGPGVTEAFF.

This clone was detected only once. V and J are TRBV29-1 and TRBJ2-3, with 7 bases matching TRBD2. Trimming cost V 3 bases and J 0 bases; bases outside gene matches: 6. CDR3 length: 15 amino acids. Germline V gene data show CDR1 as SQVTM and CDR2 as ANQGSEA. The CDR3 spells CSVDIREGSTDTQYF. The CDR3 DNA sequence: TGCAGCGTTGATATTAGGGAGGGGAGCACAGATACGCAGTATTTT.

This rearrangement joins TRBV2 to TRBJ2-1, with a tentative D call TRBD2 (5 bases). This CDR3 region has 17 residues. With 4 bases removed from V and 2 bases from J, the gap between germline ends came to 18 bases. Per germline, CDR1 SNHLY and CDR2 FYNNEI. CDR3 loop: CASSVNGRTPPYNEQFF. The CDR3, as DNA: TGTGCCAGCAGTGTCAATGGGAGAACTCCACCCTACAATGAGCAGTTCTTC. Together with reference TRBV2 and TRBJ2-1, the CDR3 gives the full variable domain: EPEVTQTPSHQVTQMGQEVILRCVPISNHLYFYWYRQILGQKVEFLVSFYNNEISEKSEIFDDQFSVERPDGSNFTLKIRSTKLEDSAMYFCASSVNGRTPPYNEQFFGPGTRLTVL.

This rearrangement joins TRBV28 to TRBJ1-1, with a possible D match to TRBD1 (6 bases). V was trimmed by 6 bases and J by 5 bases, leaving 13 bases between them. Per germline, CDR1 MDHEN and CDR2 SYDVKM. This CDR3 comprises 13 residues. CDR3 residues: CASRPGQTTEAFF. CDR3 nucleotides: TGTGCCAGCAGGCCCGGACAGACAACTGAAGCTTTCTTT.

V and J are TRBV14 and TRBJ2-7; D remains unclear. The CDR3 contains 11 residues. The ends were cut back, 2 bases at V and 7 bases at J, with 6 bases in the middle. The germline gives CDR1 SGHDN, CDR2 FVKESK. The CDR3 nucleotides are TGTGCCAGCAGCCAAATGACAGAGCAGTACTTC. Encoded protein: CASSQMTEQYF.

Turning to this clone: At the DNA level, this CDR3 is encoded by other sequences in the same sample as well. The V and J genes are TRBV5-1 and TRBJ1-5, with a tentative D call TRBD1 (6 bases). The CDR3 spans 15 residues. The germline V gene has CDR1 SGHRS and CDR2 YFSETQ. Trimming shortened V by 0 bases and J by 0 bases, and 7 bases separated the two germline ends. CDR3 sequence: CASSLVGGSNQPQHF. DNA for the CDR3: TGCGCCAGCAGCTTGGTAGGGGGTAGCAATCAGCCCCAGCATTTT.

Here the CDR3 reads CASSRMEGSNQPQHF. The CDR3 nucleotides read TGTGCCAGTAGTCGGATGGAGGGCAGCAATCAGCCCCAGCATTTT. The V gene is TRBV19, the J gene TRBJ1-5; D gene uncertain. The V end was cut by 5 bases, the J end by 1 base, with 12 bases between. This CDR3 has 15 residues. The germline gives CDR1 LNHDA, CDR2 SQIVND (reference sequence).

The chain uses TRBV18 and TRBJ2-7; TRBD1 might be the D (5 bases). V was shortened by 2 bases and J by 5 bases, with 10 bases between the two germline ends. CDR1 is KGHSH, CDR2 LQKENI, per germline. The CDR3 consists of 13 residues. CDR3 coding DNA: TGTGCCAGCTCACCAAAGGGGCCAGACGAGCAGTACTTC. Residues: CASSPKGPDEQYF.

The chain carries TRBV9 and TRBJ1-1; D gene unclear. Germline assignment: CDR1 SGDLS and CDR2 YYNGEE. With 0 bases removed from V and 0 bases from J, the gap between germline ends came to 3 bases. CDR3 length equals 13 residues. CDR3 nucleotide sequence: TGTGCCAGCAGCGTAGATTTGAACACTGAAGCTTTCTTT. Its translation: CASSVDLNTEAFF.

The chain joins TRBV10-3 to TRBJ2-7, with 7 nucleotides matching TRBD1. The length of the CDR3 is 12 residues. The ends lost 7 bases at V and 3 bases at J; junction bases unmatched: 3. In germline, CDR1 is ENHRY, CDR2 SYGVKD. The CDR3 coding sequence is TGTGCCATCACCGGGGACAGCTACGAGCAGTACTTC. Protein sequence: CAITGDSYEQYF.

The chain carries TRBV7-9 and TRBJ2-7; D gene uncertain. Germline-derived CDR1 and CDR2 are SEHNR and FQNEAQ (reference sequence). The CDR3 loop spans 11 amino acids. V lost 5 bases, J lost 6 bases, and 8 bases lay in between. The CDR3 spells CASSQDSEQYF. The DNA for the CDR3 is TGTGCCAGCAGCCAAGACTCCGAGCAGTACTTC.

J is TRBJ2-2 and V is TRBV9; tentatively, D is TRBD1 or TRBD2 (6 bases each). The CDR3 spans 15 residues. Looked up from germline, CDR1 is SGDLS and CDR2 is YYNGEE. Trimming took 0 bases from V and 4 from J, leaving 10 bases between them. In DNA form, the CDR3 reads TGTGCCAGCAGCGTAGGAGGGGGGATCACCGGGGAGCTGTTTTTT. Translated: CASSVGGGITGELFF.

The CDR3 spells CASSFLAGSGGELFF. The CDR3 DNA reads as TGTGCCAGCAGTTTCCTAGCGGGGTCTGGCGGGGAGCTGTTTTTT. The rearrangement joins TRBV27 to TRBJ2-2; 9 bases fit TRBD2. Unmatched junction bases numbered 6, after V lost 3 bases and J lost 7 bases. The CDR3 covers 15 residues. Looked up from germline, CDR1 is MNHEY and CDR2 is SMNVEV (reference sequence).

The chain couples TRBV19 to TRBJ2-2; TRBD1 agrees at 9 bases. V shed 5 bases, J shed 6 bases, and the junction held 7 bases outside the gene matches. The CDR3 is 15 amino acids. CDR1 is LNHDA, CDR2 SQIVND, per germline (reference sequence). The CDR3 here is CASSPDRGRPGELFF. DNA for the CDR3: TGTGCCAGTAGTCCGGACAGGGGCCGCCCCGGGGAGCTGTTTTTT. The full variable domain, completed using reference TRBV19 and TRBJ2-2, is DGGITQSPKYLFRKEGQNVTLSCEQNLNHDAMYWYRQDPGQGLRLIYYSQIVNDFQKGDIAEGYSVSREKKESFPLTVTSAQKNPTAFYLCASSPDRGRPGELFFGEGSRLTVL.